The 16 T cell receptor beta chains below were found in one sample sequenced in a study of tumor-infiltrating lymphocytes in oesophageal squamous cell carcinoma. MiXCR, applied by TCRdb to the PCR reads, yields one record per CDR3 protein. The sample has 21,000 or so distinct CDR3 sequences, around two fifths seen once. Sequenced material: esophageal tumor tissue. The receptors derive from a male donor with esophageal squamous cell carcinoma.

The rearrangement joins TRBV5-1 to TRBJ2-3; TRBD1 agrees at 8 bases. Germline V gene lookup returns CDR1 SGHRS and CDR2 YFSETQ. The trim removed 0 bases at V and 4 bases at J, leaving 1 base unmatched. This CDR3 contains 14 residues. The CDR3, as DNA: TGCGCCAGCAGCTTGGGCAGGGGGCCAGATACGCAGTATTTT. Protein sequence: CASSLGRGPDTQYF. Looking up the rest from reference TRBV5-1 and TRBJ2-3 gives the full variable domain: KAGVTQTPRYLIKTRGQQVTLSCSPISGHRSVSWYQQTPGQGLQFLFEYFSETQRNKGNFPGRFSGRQFSNSRSEMNVSTLELGDSALYLCASSLGRGPDTQYFGPGTRLTVL.

This clonotype was observed a handful of times. Without the conserved terminal phenylalanine or tryptophan, this CDR3 likely stems from a read error. No DNA is shown, since the ends of the CDR3 on it are uncertain; the CDR3 is the one TCRdb lists. The chain links TRBV28 to TRBJ2-7; no DNA check was done on the table's D call, TRBD1. Per germline, CDR1 MDHEN and CDR2 SYDVKM. The CDR3 spans 16 residues, counting both ends. CDR3 sequence reads: CASSPDSAGYGYTFGS.

This clonotype occurred a few times. The chain uses TRBV6-1 and TRBJ2-5, with 10 bases fitting TRBD1. The J call may be incorrect, as the DNA end agrees better with TRBJ2-7. Germline loops: CDR1 MNHNS, CDR2 SASEGT. CDR3 length: 14 residues. CDR3 nucleotide sequence: TGTGCCAGCAGTTATGACAGGGGGCCCTACGAGCAGTACTTC. Translated: CASSYDRGPYEQYF.

Concerning this clonotype itself: The missing conserved phenylalanine or tryptophan at the end of this CDR3 makes a read error likely. The DNA is omitted, as the CDR3 cannot be located on it reliably, and the CDR3 follows TCRdb's listing. The chain joins TRBV5-1 to TRBJ1-1; TRBD1, the table's D call, was not compared with the DNA. From its first to its last residue, the CDR3 has 21 amino acids. Germline V gene data show CDR1 as SGHRS and CDR2 as YFSETQ. CDR3 loop: CASSHNQTGRSVGKRPSTSGQ.

The chain joins TRBV7-2 to TRBJ2-5; D unresolved. The J call may be incorrect, as the DNA end agrees better with TRBJ2-1. Germline V CDR1 and CDR2: SGHTA, FQGNSA. The CDR3 is 15 residues long. CDR3 amino acids: CASSFSTWAGNEQFF. CDR3 coding DNA: TGTGCCAGCAGTTTCTCAACATGGGCCGGGAATGAGCAGTTCTTC.

This chain uses TRBV7-2 with TRBJ2-7; 12 bases line up with TRBD2. Unmatched junction bases numbered 2, after V lost 1 base and J lost 4 bases. The CDR3 is 15 amino acids. Per the germline V gene, CDR1 is SGHTA and CDR2 is FQGNSA. CDR3 DNA sequence: TGTGCCAGCAGCTTAGAGGGGACTAGCGGGTACGAGCAGTACTTC. The encoded protein is CASSLEGTSGYEQYF.

This clonotype was observed at least ten times. This chain joins TRBV5-1 and TRBJ2-7; D may be TRBD1 (5 bases). CDR1 SGHRS and CDR2 YFSETQ come from the germline V gene. Trimming pared 3 bases from V and 4 bases from J, leaving 8 bases between. The CDR3 length is 12 residues. The CDR3 DNA follows: TGCGCCAGCAGCTACCAGGGTTACGAGCAGTACTTC. It encodes CASSYQGYEQYF.

Sample share makes this clonotype medium-sized. V and J are TRBV7-2 and TRBJ2-7; D gene unclear. The CDR3 runs to 13 residues. V was trimmed by 7 bases and J by 7 bases, leaving 17 bases between them. Germline values: CDR1 SGHTA, CDR2 FQGNSA. This CDR3 reads CASTFYRAREQYF. The CDR3 region has the DNA TGTGCCAGCACCTTCTATCGGGCAAGGGAGCAGTACTTC.

This clonotype was counted a single time. The chain has TRBV6-5 and TRBJ2-2; no clear D gene. The germline V and J ends were trimmed by 10 bases and 5 bases, with 17 bases remaining between them. The CDR3 has 14 residues. Germline CDR1 reads MNHEY; CDR2 reads SVGAGI. The CDR3, as DNA: TGTGCCACCAAAAAGGCCTCGACGACCGGGGAGCTGTTTTTT. As protein: CATKKASTTGELFF.

V gene TRBV5-6 combines with J gene TRBJ2-3, with TRBD1 matching 7 bases. The V segment lost 4 bases and the J segment 4 bases; nucleotides outside the gene matches: 15. The CDR3 spans 17 residues. Germline CDR1 and CDR2: SGHDT and YYEEEE. For the CDR3, the DNA is TGTGCCAGCAGCGCGCGACAGGGAGCGGCGGTGGCAGATACGCAGTATTTT. Protein sequence: CASSARQGAAVADTQYF.

The CDR3 is CATSDLAALGTQYF. DNA of the CDR3: TGTGCCACCAGTGATTTGGCGGCGTTAGGTACGCAGTATTTT. This rearrangement joins TRBV24-1 to TRBJ2-3; D remains unclear. The length of the CDR3 is 14 residues. Trimming removed 0 bases from V and 8 bases from J, with 11 bases in between. The germline V gene encodes CDR1 KGHDR and CDR2 SFDVKD.

This clonotype was seen many times. The chain uses TRBV2 and TRBJ2-1, with D unresolved. The CDR3 extends over 11 amino acids. The germline V gene has CDR1 SNHLY and CDR2 FYNNEI. V lost 8 bases to trimming and J lost 12 bases, with 14 bases between them. The CDR3 DNA sequence: TGTGCCAGCTTTCGACTCCCGGGGCAGTTCTTC. Protein product: CASFRLPGQFF. Filled out from reference TRBV2 and TRBJ2-1, the complete variable domain reads EPEVTQTPSHQVTQMGQEVILRCVPISNHLYFYWYRQILGQKVEFLVSFYNNEISEKSEIFDDQFSVERPDGSNFTLKIRSTKLEDSAMYFCASFRLPGQFFGPGTRLTVL.

This clonotype was seen repeatedly, ten times or more. The chain joins TRBV6-1 to TRBJ2-7, with D possibly called TRBD1 or TRBD2 (5 bases each). V lost 6 bases and J 7 bases, leaving 19 bases between the germline ends. The CDR3 length is 14 residues. The germline CDR1 and CDR2 sequences are MNHNS and SASEGT. The CDR3 reads CASRIRDGLLEQYF. CDR3 DNA: TGTGCCAGCAGGATCCGGGACGGGCTATTAGAGCAGTACTTC.

This chain uses TRBV7-2 with TRBJ2-3; the match to TRBD1 covers 8 bases. The CDR3 has 17 amino acids. Germline trimming cut 5 bases from V and 0 bases from J; bases unmatched to any gene: 10. Germline CDR1 SGHTA, CDR2 FQGNSA. CDR3 nucleotides: TGTGCCAGCAGCCCTCGACAGGGGCTTCAGAGCACAGATACGCAGTATTTT. Encoded protein: CASSPRQGLQSTDTQYF.

The gene calls are TRBV5-4 and TRBJ1-1; D is undetermined. Trimming removed 2 bases at V and 0 bases at J, with 8 bases between. Germline V gene sequence: CDR1 SGHNT, CDR2 YYREEE (reference sequence). The CDR3 spans 14 residues. The DNA for the CDR3 is TGTGCCAGCAGCTTACAGCTAATGAACACTGAAGCTTTCTTT. Translation gives CASSLQLMNTEAFF.

This chain joins TRBV9 and TRBJ2-1; unclear D gene. CDR3 length: 15 residues. V was trimmed by 0 bases and J by 0 bases, leaving 7 bases between them. Germline V gene lookup returns CDR1 SGDLS and CDR2 YYNGEE. CDR3 protein: CASSVVPSSYNEQFF. The CDR3 DNA follows: TGTGCCAGCAGCGTAGTCCCAAGCTCCTACAATGAGCAGTTCTTC.